Listed below are T cell receptor beta chains from one sample, sequenced in a study of T cell repertoires in cytomegalovirus infection. TCRdb ran MiXCR on the reads and lists one entry per CDR3 protein. The table lists about 76,000 distinct CDR3 sequences, roughly 3.6% of them singletons. The sequenced sample consisted of PBMCs. The receptor set was obtained from a human donor in good health (CMV status not recorded). Some clones in this sample may be carry-over from other donors' samples. Each CDR3 is given with its conserved first and last residue. The order of the fields is V gene, J gene, clone size, D gene, CDR3 DNA, CDR3 protein. The D gene is left open where the match is weak. Expanded clones are given a class, and other clones once, few, many or no size at all.

>TRBV12-3/TRBV12-4|TRBJ1-1|many|-
TGTGCCAGCAGTCCACTTGGGGGCGCGACCACTGAAGCTTTCTTT
CASSPLGGATTEAFF
>TRBV7-8|TRBJ2-3|many|-
TGTGCCAGCAGCCCTGACCGGGTTACGCAGTATTTT
CASSPDRVTQYF
>TRBV6-2/TRBV6-3|TRBJ1-2|many|-
TGTGCCAGCAGGCAGAGCGCGCTTGATTATGGCTACACCTTC
CASRQSALDYGYTF
>TRBV7-2|TRBJ1-1|-|TRBD1
TGTGCCAGCAGCCTATCGACAGGGACCAACACTGAAGCTTTCTTT
CASSLSTGTNTEAFF
>TRBV10-3|TRBJ2-7|many|TRBD2
TGTGCCATCAAGCCGGGACTAGCCTACGAGCAGTACTTC
CAIKPGLAYEQYF
>TRBV7-6|TRBJ2-1|many|-
TGTGCCAGCGCTCGAGGACCGGACCGTGTGGCTGAGCAGTTCTTC
CASARGPDRVAEQFF
>TRBV28|TRBJ1-1|many|-
TGTGCCAGCAGTTTCGCCCTGAAAGATAGGGAGGGGAACACTGAAGCTTTCTTT
CASSFALKDREGNTEAFF
>TRBV29-1|TRBJ2-3|-|-
TGCAGCGTTGATTTAACCACAGATACGCAGTATTTT
CSVDLTTDTQYF
>TRBV7-2|TRBJ2-2|many|-
TGTGCCAGCAGCCTCTACCACACGAACACCGGGGAGCTGTTTTTT
CASSLYHTNTGELFF
>TRBV4-1|TRBJ1-2|many|TRBD1
TGCGCCAGCAGCCAAGTGACAGGGGGAGACTATGGCTACACCTTC
CASSQVTGGDYGYTF
>TRBV27|TRBJ2-7|many|-
TGTGCCAGCAGTTTACGGGGGAGTCAAGGTCTTGGCGAGCAGTACTTC
CASSLRGSQGLGEQYF
>TRBV7-2|TRBJ1-1|many|-
TGTGCCAGCAGCTTCCTGGAAGCTTTCTTT
CASSFLEAFF
>TRBV20-1|TRBJ1-3|few|TRBD1
TGCAGTGCTAGACCCCCGACAGGGGCTGGAAACACCATATATTTT
CSARPPTGAGNTIYF
>TRBV23-1|TRBJ2-7|many|TRBD1
TGCGCCAGCAGTCAGAGCCGCGGACAGGGGCGTCCCTACGAGCAGTACTTC
CASSQSRGQGRPYEQYF
>TRBV6-5|TRBJ1-5|many|-
TGTGCCAGCAGGATAAGGGAATATAGCAATCAGCCCCAGCATTTT
CASRIREYSNQPQHF
>TRBV7-2|TRBJ2-1|many|TRBD2
TGTGCCAGCAGCCCCTGGGGACTAGCGGGGGCAAGCTCCTACAATGAGCAGTTCTTC
CASSPWGLAGASSYNEQFF
>TRBV7-9|TRBJ2-1|many|-
TGTGCCAGCAGCGATGAATGGCACAATGAGCAGTTCTTC
CASSDEWHNEQFF
>TRBV7-4|TRBJ2-2|many|-
TGTGCCAGCAGCCGAATGAACGGGGAGCTGTTTTTT
CASSRMNGELFF
>TRBV20-1|TRBJ2-1|many|TRBD2
TGCAGTGCTAGAGATCTCGCGGGAGTATCCTACAATGAGCAGTTCTTC
CSARDLAGVSYNEQFF
>TRBV19|TRBJ1-1|many|-
TGTGCCAGTGCAGGGTACACTGAAGCTTTCTTT
CASAGYTEAFF
>TRBV5-4|TRBJ2-2|many|TRBD1
TGTGCCAGCAGCTGGGGACAGATGAACACCGGGGAGCTGTTTTTT
CASSWGQMNTGELFF
>TRBV4-2|TRBJ1-6|many|-
TGTGCCAGCAGCCGCGATAGGAAGAAGAGTTCACCCCTCCACTTT
CASSRDRKKSSPLHF
>TRBV7-2|TRBJ2-1|many|-
TGTGCCAGCAGCTTAGACCACTCCAATGAGCAGTTCTTC
CASSLDHSNEQFF
>TRBV6-5|TRBJ1-1|many|-
TGTGCCAGCAGTTCCCTACGAAGGGTGAACACTGAAGCTTTCTTT
CASSSLRRVNTEAFF
>TRBV28|TRBJ2-7|many|-
TGTGCCAGCAGTTTTGGGCAGGGGAAGTACGAGCAGTACTTC
CASSFGQGKYEQYF
>TRBV28|TRBJ1-1|-|-
TGTGCCCGCAGTTTGAGGAGTCCTGAAGCTTTTTTT
CARSLRSPEAFF
>TRBV11-2|TRBJ1-1|-|-
TGTGCCAGCAGCTTAGCGGGGACTCAGGAAGCTTTCTTT
CASSLAGTQEAFF
>TRBV20-1|TRBJ1-1|many|-
TGCAGTGCTAGAGATATCGGGCAGGGCATCACTGAAGCTTTCTTT
CSARDIGQGITEAFF
>TRBV7-2|TRBJ2-2|many|-
TGTGCCAGCAGCAGTCAGACGACCGGGGAGCTGTTTTTT
CASSSQTTGELFF
>TRBV7-2|TRBJ1-1|many|-
TGTGCCAGCAGCTTACTACAGGGAACTGAAGCTTTCTTT
CASSLLQGTEAFF
>TRBV12-3/TRBV12-4|TRBJ1-1|many|-
TGTGCCCTAGCGGGGAACACTGAAGCTTTCTTT
CALAGNTEAFF
>TRBV5-1|TRBJ1-6|many|-
TGCGCCAGCAGCTTGGACGTTGGAGCGTCATCCACCCCGTACTATAATTCACCCCTCCACTTT
CASSLDVGASSTPYYNSPLHF
>TRBV5-6|TRBJ1-2|-|-
TGCGCCAGCAGCTTGATGGCAGATACCAGCGATCCCTATGGCTACACCTTC
CASSLMADTSDPYGYTF
>TRBV7-2|TRBJ1-1|medium-sized|-
TGTGCCAGCAGCTTACTCGGACAGACGAACACTGAAGCTTTCTTT
CASSLLGQTNTEAFF
>TRBV7-8|TRBJ1-1|many|TRBD1
TGTGCCAGCAGCTCGACAGGGGGATTGAGGACTGAAGCTTTCTTT
CASSSTGGLRTEAFF
>TRBV6-5|TRBJ2-5|many|TRBD1
TGTGCCAGCAGTTACTTTGGGACAGGCTCAGAGACCCAGTACTTC
CASSYFGTGSETQYF
>TRBV7-2|TRBJ1-1|many|-
TGTGCCAGCAGCTTACAAATCACTGAAGCTTTCTTT
CASSLQITEAFF
>TRBV6-4|TRBJ2-1|many|TRBD2
TGTGCCAGCAGTGCAGCGGGGAGCTCCTACAATGAGCAGTTCTTC
CASSAAGSSYNEQFF
>TRBV9|TRBJ1-2|many|-
TGTGCCAGCAGCGTAGATTCAGTACACAACCCTAACTATGGCTACACCTTC
CASSVDSVHNPNYGYTF
>TRBV6-2/TRBV6-3|TRBJ2-1|many|TRBD2
TGTGCCAGCAGTTACAACATCCCGGGGGGGCTTAATGAGCAGTTCTTC
CASSYNIPGGLNEQFF
>TRBV12-3/TRBV12-4|TRBJ2-5|many|TRBD2
TGTGCCAGCAGCTTAGCGGGGGTGGAGACCCAGTACTTC
CASSLAGVETQYF
>TRBV7-8|TRBJ1-1|many|-
TGTGCCAGCAGCTTAGACGGGGGTCTGAACACTGAAGCTTTCTTT
CASSLDGGLNTEAFF
>TRBV27|TRBJ2-1|many|-
TGTGCCAGCAGTTTATCGCGCGGGAATGAGCAGTTCTTC
CASSLSRGNEQFF
>TRBV12-3/TRBV12-4|TRBJ1-2|many|-
TGTGCCAGCAGCCCTAACCCCGCCAGGTTCGCTGGCTACACCTTC
CASSPNPARFAGYTF
>TRBV10-3|TRBJ1-1|many|-
TGTGCCATCAGTGAGGGGCGGACAGCGGCGAACACTGAAGCTTTCTTT
CAISEGRTAANTEAFF
>TRBV27|TRBJ1-5|many|-
TGTGCCAGCAGCCGGAGGGACGGGAATCAGCCCCAGCATTTT
CASSRRDGNQPQHF
>TRBV20-1|TRBJ2-5|many|-
TGCAGTGCTAGAATCCTTAGGGACTTACAAGAGACCCAGTACTTC
CSARILRDLQETQYF
>TRBV6-1|TRBJ2-1|many|-
TGTGCCAGCAGTGGAAACAATGAGCAGTTCTTC
CASSGNNEQFF
>TRBV6-1|TRBJ1-5|many|TRBD1
TGTGCCAGCAGTCCGGGACAGGGGACTCAGCCCCAGCATTTT
CASSPGQGTQPQHF
>TRBV7-2|TRBJ2-1|many|TRBD2
TGTGCCAGCAGCCTTAGCGGGGGGGCAAAGTTCTTC
CASSLSGGAKFF
>TRBV19|TRBJ2-7|-|-
TGTGCCAGTAGTATTATAGGAGATTTCTCCTACAATAAGCAGTACTTC
CASSIIGDFSYNKQYF
>TRBV28|TRBJ1-2|many|TRBD1
TGTGCCAGCAGTTCGAACGAACAGGGGGCGTATGGCTACACCTTC
CASSSNEQGAYGYTF
>TRBV10-3|TRBJ2-1|many|TRBD2
TGTGCCATCAGTGGACTAGCGCCCGATCATGAGCAGTTCTTC
CAISGLAPDHEQFF
>TRBV7-6|TRBJ1-6|many|-
TGTGCCAGCAGCTTAGCGCAGAATTCACCCCTCCACTTT
CASSLAQNSPLHF
>TRBV11-2|TRBJ2-7|many|-
TGTGCCAGCAGCTTATGGGACGAACCAGGGGGGTACGAGCAGTACTTC
CASSLWDEPGGYEQYF
>TRBV19|TRBJ2-4|many|-
TGTGCCAGTAGTAGGACCCCAAACATTCAGTACTTC
CASSRTPNIQYF
>TRBV6-2/TRBV6-3|TRBJ2-1|many|TRBD2
TGTGCCAGCAGTTATCCCTCGACTAGCGGGAATGTCAATGAGCAGTTCTTC
CASSYPSTSGNVNEQFF